These 18 T cell receptor beta chains came from one sample sequenced in a study of cytomegalovirus exposure and HLA in healthy donors. This PCR relied on a set of 60 Vbeta primers and 13 Jbeta primers. Libraries were prepared by immunoSEQ multiplex PCR; TCRdb keeps only in-frame clonotypes and omits some of them. The table has more than 110,000 clones, about 73% seen once. Sequenced material: PBMCs. The receptor source for this set is an older woman in good health and CMV-seropositive.

This clone has more than one count but fewer than ten. The chain combines TRBV28 with TRBJ1-4; D remains unclear. The V end was cut by 7 bases, the J end by 6 bases, with 15 bases between. The CDR3 extends over 14 amino acids. Germline CDR1 is MDHEN and CDR2 is SYDVKM. CDR3: CASIGQDSDEKLFF. In DNA form, the CDR3 reads TGTGCCAGCATCGGGCAGGACTCGGATGAAAAACTGTTTTTT. The variable domain in full, completed from reference TRBV28 and TRBJ1-4, reads DVKVTQSSRYLVKRTGEKVFLECVQDMDHENMFWYRQDPGLGLRLIYFSYDVKMKEKGDIPEGYSVSREKKERFSLILESASTNQTSMYLCASIGQDSDEKLFFGSGTQLSVL.

The chain has TRBV30 and TRBJ2-7; D perhaps matches TRBD2 (6 bases). CDR3 length equals 13 residues. Trimming stripped 1 base from V and 2 bases from J, with 9 bases between. Germline V CDR1 and CDR2: GTSNPN, SVGIG (reference sequence). In DNA form, the CDR3 reads TGTGCCTGGAGTGGCGGGGAACCCTACGAGCAGTACTTC. It translates to CAWSGGEPYEQYF.

The rearrangement joins TRBV5-1 to TRBJ1-1; 10 bases are a match to TRBD1. V lost 4 bases, J lost 5 bases, and 8 bases stayed unmatched. In germline, CDR1 is SGHRS, CDR2 YFSETQ. This CDR3 has 15 amino acids. The CDR3 sequence is CASSPGWTGGTEAFF. The CDR3 DNA is TGCGCCAGCAGCCCGGGATGGACAGGGGGAACTGAAGCTTTCTTT.

This clone was picked up a small number of times. V and J are TRBV9 and TRBJ2-3; 14 bases map to TRBD2. Germline CDR1 is SGDLS and CDR2 is YYNGEE. The junction had 8 bases not matched to a gene; V was cut back by 7 bases and J by 1 base. The CDR3 covers 17 residues. CDR3 nucleotides: TGTGCCAGCTCCGGGACTAGCGGGAGCTCGGGCACAGATACGCAGTATTTT. This encodes CASSGTSGSSGTDTQYF.

This clone was seen just once. This chain uses TRBV2 with TRBJ1-2; D may be TRBD1 (5 bases). The CDR3 length is 17 residues. Germline lookup yields CDR1 SNHLY and CDR2 FYNNEI. V was clipped by 4 bases and J by 6 bases, with 24 bases between them. The CDR3 is CASSVHSSTQGGDGYTF. The CDR3 DNA reads TGTGCCAGCAGTGTGCACTCATCGACCCAGGGTGGTGATGGCTACACCTTC.

There are a few counts of this clone. V and J are TRBV6-1 and TRBJ2-7; tentatively, D is TRBD2 (6 bases). The ends were cut back, 11 bases at V and 9 bases at J, with 14 bases in the middle. Germline CDR1 MNHNS, CDR2 SASEGT. The CDR3 sequence is 10 residues long. Here the CDR3 reads CAGGDLMQYF. CDR3 in DNA: TGTGCCGGAGGGGATCTTATGCAGTACTTC.

The chain links TRBV18 to TRBJ2-3; 8 nucleotides line up with TRBD1. V dropped 2 bases and J dropped 4; count of bases not matched to a gene: 5. This CDR3 has 15 residues. Germline V gene data show CDR1 as KGHSH and CDR2 as LQKENI. The CDR3 loop reads CASSPFQGASDTQYF. The CDR3 nucleotides read TGTGCCAGCTCACCATTTCAGGGGGCTTCAGATACGCAGTATTTT.

The chain recombines TRBV30 with TRBJ1-4, with 7 bases lining up with TRBD1. From germline, CDR1 is GTSNPN and CDR2 SVGIG (reference sequence). The J segment lost 6 bases and the V segment lost 5 bases, leaving 3 bases of the junction unmatched. The CDR3 runs 12 residues. The CDR3 sequence is CAWDRDHEKLFF. In DNA, the CDR3 is TGTGCCTGGGACAGGGATCATGAAAAACTGTTTTTT.

This clone was found a few times. This sequence joins TRBV5-1 and TRBJ2-7, with D uncertain. The germline CDR1 and CDR2 sequences are SGHRS and YFSETQ. With 6 bases removed from V and 0 bases from J, the gap between germline ends came to 10 bases. The CDR3 totals 13 residues. The CDR3 DNA sequence: TGCGCCAGCAACGGTTTGAACTCCTACGAGCAGTACTTC. The encoded protein is CASNGLNSYEQYF.

The chain links TRBV30 to TRBJ1-5, with 7 bases matching TRBD1. Germline CDR1 and CDR2: GTSNPN and SVGIG (reference sequence). The CDR3 covers 13 residues. The V and J ends lost 7 bases and 2 bases, in that order; junction bases with no gene match: 5. CDR3 amino acids: CALNRGGNQPQHF. As DNA, the CDR3 is TGTGCCTTAAACAGGGGCGGCAATCAGCCCCAGCATTTT.

The gene calls are TRBV28 and TRBJ1-2; a weak D match, TRBD1 (5 bases). Germline loops: CDR1 MDHEN, CDR2 SYDVKM. The germline V and J ends were trimmed by 2 bases and 0 bases, with 13 bases remaining between them. The CDR3 totals 16 residues. The CDR3 region has the DNA TGTGCCAGCAGTTTACGGCCTTGGGGGGCTAACTATGGCTACACCTTC. Its translation: CASSLRPWGANYGYTF.

V gene TRBV19 combines with J gene TRBJ2-7; tentatively, D is TRBD1 (6 bases). The CDR3 extends over 14 amino acids. In germline, CDR1 is LNHDA, CDR2 SQIVND (reference sequence). The V and J ends lost 5 bases and 4 bases respectively, with 15 bases between them. CDR3 sequence (DNA): TGTGCCAGTAGTCCAGGCAGGGGAATGTACGAGCAGTACTTC. Translating gives CASSPGRGMYEQYF.

The rearrangement joins TRBV27 to TRBJ1-1; TRBD1 matches at 8 bases. This CDR3 contains 11 residues. CDR1 and CDR2 from the germline V gene are MNHEY and SMNVEV (reference sequence). Unmatched junction bases numbered 2, after V lost 6 bases and J lost 8 bases. CDR3 coding DNA: TGTGCCAGCAGAAGGGACAGGGAAGCTTTCTTT. This sequence encodes CASRRDREAFF.

V usage is TRBV10-3 and J usage is TRBJ2-5, with 8 bases lining up with TRBD2. V trimming: 10 bases; J trimming: 3 bases; junction bases outside the gene matches: 10. CDR3 size: 14 residues. Germline values: CDR1 ENHRY, CDR2 SYGVKD. The CDR3 nucleotides are TGTGCCAGCCTTGGGAGCGGGAGAGAAGAGACCCAGTACTTC. This gives the protein CASLGSGREETQYF.

The chain has TRBV6-5 and TRBJ1-1; unclear D gene. Germline CDR1 MNHEY, CDR2 SVGAGI. The CDR3 has 13 residues. V dropped 6 bases and J dropped 7 bases, with 15 bases sitting between them. This chain's CDR3 is CASSDTSPLEAFF. CDR3 in DNA: TGTGCCAGCAGCGACACCTCGCCCCTTGAAGCTTTCTTT.

The chain employs TRBV7-2 and TRBJ2-3; D is possibly TRBD2 (5 bases). The CDR3 runs to 15 residues. Germline-derived CDR1 and CDR2 are SGHTA and FQGNSA. Trimming removed 2 bases at V and 0 bases at J, with 9 bases between. Here the CDR3 DNA reads TGTGCCAGCAGCTTATTTAGCGTTAGCACAGATACGCAGTATTTT. Protein: CASSLFSVSTDTQYF.

The genes are TRBV18 and TRBJ2-3, with TRBD1 identical over 8 bases. After removal of 2 bases from V and 5 bases from J, the junction contained 6 bases not matched to a gene. This CDR3 is built from 15 residues. Germline loops: CDR1 KGHSH, CDR2 LQKENI. The CDR3 sequence: CASSPLQGAGDTQYF. The CDR3 region has the DNA TGTGCCAGCTCACCATTGCAGGGGGCAGGAGATACGCAGTATTTT.

This clone was observed a few times. The V call is TRBV28, the J call TRBJ1-5; D unclear. The CDR3 covers 15 residues. V shed 3 bases and J shed 3 bases, with 12 bases lying between them. Germline CDR1 is MDHEN and CDR2 is SYDVKM. In DNA form, the CDR3 reads TGTGCCAGCAGTTTTGGGCTTGCCATCAATCAGCCCCAGCATTTT. It yields the protein CASSFGLAINQPQHF. Supplemented by reference TRBV28 and TRBJ1-5, the full variable domain reads DVKVTQSSRYLVKRTGEKVFLECVQDMDHENMFWYRQDPGLGLRLIYFSYDVKMKEKGDIPEGYSVSREKKERFSLILESASTNQTSMYLCASSFGLAINQPQHFGDGTRLSIL.